Shown below are 27 T cell receptor beta chains from a single sample sequenced in a study of cytomegalovirus exposure and HLA in healthy donors. Primers for the PCR totalled 60 Vbeta and 13 Jbeta. Produced via immunoSEQ multiplex PCR; TCRdb's table is partial and in-frame only. In the table there are roughly 100,000 clones, about 13% of which are singletons. Sequencing was performed on PBMCs. These TCRs come from a man aged 40-50 years in good health and CMV-seropositive.

This clone was counted a few times. The chain has TRBV18 and TRBJ1-1; TRBD1 aligns across 9 bases. There are 15 residues in the CDR3. Trimming at V came to 3 bases and at J to 6 bases, leaving 8 bases not matched to a gene. Germline loops: CDR1 KGHSH, CDR2 LQKENI. The CDR3 DNA sequence: TGTGCCAGCTCACCTCCGTCCCGGGACAGGGCTGAAGCTTTCTTT. This gives the protein CASSPPSRDRAEAFF. Complete variable domain (other parts from reference TRBV18 and TRBJ1-1): NAGVMQNPRHLVRRRGQEARLRCSPMKGHSHVYWYRQLPEEGLKFMVYLQKENIIDESGMPKERFSAEFPKEGPSILRIQQVVRGDSAAYFCASSPPSRDRAEAFFGQGTRLTVV.

This clone was seen only a few times. This sequence joins TRBV6-6 and TRBJ1-1; 9 nucleotides match TRBD1. The CDR3 is 16 residues long. Germline CDR1 MNHNY, CDR2 SVGAGI (reference sequence). Losses at the gene ends were 0 bases for V and 5 bases for J; bases not matched to a gene: 7. The CDR3 reads CASSYSIDRGETEAFF. The CDR3 region has the DNA TGTGCCAGCAGTTACTCTATCGACAGGGGGGAGACTGAAGCTTTCTTT.

The chain uses TRBV12-5 and TRBJ1-2; possible D gene TRBD1, 5 bases. Germline V gene lookup returns CDR1 LGHNT and CDR2 FRNRAP. V gave up 7 bases and J gave up 4 bases, with 16 bases separating them. The CDR3 length is 14 residues. The CDR3 coding sequence is TGTGCTAGTGCCCCGCCAGGGTTGGTCTATGGCTACACCTTC. This translates into CASAPPGLVYGYTF.

This rearrangement joins TRBV30 to TRBJ1-2; 8 bases match TRBD1. V lost 8 bases to trimming and J lost 1 base; unmatched junction nucleotides: 15. Germline-derived CDR1 and CDR2 are GTSNPN and SVGIG (reference sequence). The CDR3 is 16 residues long. In nucleotides, the CDR3 is TGTGCCGGAAAGAGGACAGGGACGACTTTTAACTATGGCTACACCTTC. It translates to CAGKRTGTTFNYGYTF.

The table lists this clone with a few counts. V gene TRBV5-4 combines with J gene TRBJ2-1; 7 nucleotides line up with TRBD1. Unmatched junction bases numbered 6, after V lost 3 bases and J lost 3 bases. CDR3 length: 15 amino acids. The germline gives CDR1 SGHNT, CDR2 YYREEE (reference sequence). The CDR3 region has the DNA TGTGCCAGCAGCTCCCCGAGGGGGCTCTACAATGAGCAGTTCTTC. It translates to CASSSPRGLYNEQFF.

The chain links TRBV28 to TRBJ1-5; 7 bases align to TRBD1. CDR1 is MDHEN and CDR2 is SYDVKM in the germline V gene. V shed 3 bases and J 9 bases; nucleotides not matched to a gene: 14. CDR3 length: 16 residues. The DNA of the CDR3 is TGTGCCAGCAGTTTCGGGACCGGGACAGCGACAGGGCCCCAGCATTTT. Protein sequence: CASSFGTGTATGPQHF.

This clone was seen a few times. The chain joins TRBV9 to TRBJ2-3; the match to TRBD2 covers 8 bases. CDR1 SGDLS and CDR2 YYNGEE come from the germline V gene. This CDR3 is 15 amino acids long. V trimming: 0 bases; J trimming: 4 bases; junction bases outside the gene matches: 4. The CDR3 coding sequence is TGTGCCAGCAGCGTAGAGAGCGGGAGCCCAGATACGCAGTATTTT. Translated, it gives CASSVESGSPDTQYF.

In its sample, this clone was seen a few times. V and J are TRBV5-1 and TRBJ1-1; 9 nucleotides match TRBD1. CDR1 is SGHRS, CDR2 YFSETQ, per germline. Germline trimming cut 0 bases from V and 5 bases from J; bases unmatched to any gene: 5. This CDR3 is 15 amino acids long. CDR3 sequence reads: CASSLAGQGTTEAFF. In nucleotides, the CDR3 is TGCGCCAGCAGCTTGGCCGGACAGGGGACGACTGAAGCTTTCTTT.

This clone was seen more than once but under ten times. The chain joins TRBV7-2 to TRBJ1-2; TRBD1 is a possible D gene (5 bases). This CDR3 is built from 16 residues. V lost 6 bases, J lost 4 bases, and 21 bases lay in between. The germline V gene has CDR1 SGHTA and CDR2 FQGNSA. CDR3 bases: TGTGCCAGCAGTTCTCATGGGGCAGTAGTATTCTATGGCTACACCTTC. Amino acid sequence: CASSSHGAVVFYGYTF.

Comment on this clone: Because the CDR3 is missing its conserved closing phenylalanine or tryptophan, this is likely a read error. The DNA is omitted, as the CDR3 cannot be located on it reliably, and the CDR3 follows TCRdb's listing. The chain carries TRBV5-6 and TRBJ2-3; TRBD2 is the table's D call and was not checked against the DNA. The CDR3 is 15 amino acids long, termini counted. Germline V gene data show CDR1 as SGHDT and CDR2 as YYEEEE. The CDR3 protein is CASSLGTSATDTKYL.

This clone was found a few times. The chain recombines TRBV5-1 with TRBJ2-5; 7 bases map to TRBD1. The CDR3 extends over 14 amino acids. The V and J ends lost 3 bases and 4 bases, in that order; junction bases with no gene match: 6. CDR1 is SGHRS and CDR2 is YFSETQ in the germline V gene. CDR3 protein: CASSSTGARETQYF. Here the CDR3 DNA reads TGCGCCAGCAGCTCCACAGGGGCCCGAGAGACCCAGTACTTC.

This clone appeared a few times. Germline and junction disagree at one end, which may indicate a read error. The chain employs TRBV28 and TRBJ1-5; possible D gene TRBD1, 6 bases. Germline loops: CDR1 MDHEN, CDR2 SYDVKM. This CDR3 comprises 15 residues. The CDR3 region has the DNA TGTGCCGGCAGTTTAAGGACAGTAGGCAATCAGCCCCAGCATTTT. Translating gives CAGSLRTVGNQPQHF.

This clone was counted between two and nine times. The rearrangement uses TRBV5-8 and TRBJ2-2, with 13 bases aligning to TRBD2. Germline loops: CDR1 SGHTS, CDR2 YDEGEE. There are 15 residues in the CDR3. V lost 3 bases, J lost 5 bases, and 1 base stayed unmatched. This CDR3 is CASSSGLAGTGELFF. For the CDR3, the DNA is TGTGCCAGCAGCTCGGGACTAGCGGGAACCGGGGAGCTGTTTTTT.

This clone was counted only a few times. Germline is not matched at one junction end, which may reflect a read error. The chain carries TRBV5-1 and TRBJ1-2, with 9 nucleotides matching TRBD1. Germline CDR1 SGHRS, CDR2 YFSETQ. The CDR3 runs 14 residues. The CDR3 region has the DNA TGCGCCAGCAGTTTGGGACAGGGAGCGATCGGCTACACCTTC. Amino acids: CASSLGQGAIGYTF.

The chain uses TRBV2 and TRBJ2-3; D gene uncertain. CDR1 and CDR2 (germline): SNHLY, FYNNEI. This CDR3 region has 15 residues. The V end lost 6 bases, the J end lost 0 bases, and 13 bases lay between the germline ends. The CDR3 bases are TGTGCCAGCAGGCCCTCACTGAGAAGCACAGATACGCAGTATTTT. It translates to CASRPSLRSTDTQYF.

This clone was counted only a few times. This rearrangement joins TRBV19 to TRBJ1-1; D unresolved. The V gene's germline CDR1 is LNHDA and CDR2 SQIVND (reference sequence). The CDR3 extends over 16 amino acids. V lost 3 bases and J 1 base, leaving 15 bases between the germline ends. The CDR3 protein is CASSMREDRWNTEAFF. The CDR3 DNA follows: TGTGCCAGTAGTATGAGGGAGGACCGATGGAACACTGAAGCTTTCTTT.

This clone was observed a few times. V and J are TRBV7-8 and TRBJ2-7; TRBD2 matches 10 bases. The CDR3 runs 15 residues. V lost 5 bases to trimming and J lost 3 bases; unmatched junction nucleotides: 7. Germline lookup yields CDR1 SGHVS and CDR2 FQNEAQ. In DNA form, the CDR3 reads TGTGCCAGCAGCCCACTAGCGGGACCCCGCTACGAGCAGTACTTC. Translated, it gives CASSPLAGPRYEQYF.

The chain carries TRBV5-6 and TRBJ2-1; 10 bases match TRBD2. CDR1 is SGHDT, CDR2 YYEEEE, per germline. The length of the CDR3 is 15 residues. V shed 4 bases and J 5 bases; nucleotides not matched to a gene: 6. The CDR3, as DNA: TGTGCCAGCAGCCTACGGACTAGCGGCAACAATGAGCAGTTCTTC. Translating gives CASSLRTSGNNEQFF.

This clone was detected only a few times. The chain carries TRBV7-3 and TRBJ1-1; 7 bases fit TRBD1. From germline, CDR1 is SGHTA and CDR2 FQGTGA. The CDR3 length is 14 residues. Losses at the gene ends were 2 bases for V and 5 bases for J; bases not matched to a gene: 5. CDR3 protein: CASSLQGERTEAFF. In nucleotides, the CDR3 is TGTGCCAGCAGCTTACAGGGGGAGAGGACTGAAGCTTTCTTT.

The V gene is TRBV28, the J gene TRBJ1-4, with no clear D. Germline V lookup: CDR1 MDHEN, CDR2 SYDVKM. Trimming took 6 bases from V and 2 from J, leaving 13 bases between them. CDR3 length: 15 amino acids. The CDR3 protein is CASSPRGKTNEKLFF. The CDR3 coding sequence is TGTGCCAGCAGCCCCCGAGGGAAGACTAATGAAAAACTGTTTTTT.

This clone has a handful of counts. The rearrangement links TRBV28 to TRBJ2-7; 9 nucleotides agree with TRBD2. Germline V gene lookup returns CDR1 MDHEN and CDR2 SYDVKM. J gave up 0 bases and V 6 bases, and 3 bases lay outside the gene matches. The CDR3 contains 14 residues. The CDR3, as DNA: TGTGCCAGCAGAAGCGGGGGGAGCTCCTACGAGCAGTACTTC. Translating gives CASRSGGSSYEQYF.

This clone was seen more than once but under ten times. This chain links TRBV6-1 with TRBJ2-7; D is possibly TRBD2 (6 bases). This CDR3 has 12 amino acids. V was cut by 0 bases and J by 12 bases, with 12 bases left in between. Germline CDR1 reads MNHNS; CDR2 reads SASEGT. The CDR3 protein is CASSEALAGTYF. The CDR3 DNA reads as TGTGCCAGCAGTGAAGCATTGGCGGGAACGTACTTC.

This clone came up a few times. V and J are TRBV5-1 and TRBJ2-5, with D perhaps TRBD2 (6 bases). The CDR3 length is 16 residues. With 4 bases removed from V and 5 bases from J, the gap between germline ends came to 21 bases. The germline CDR1 and CDR2 sequences are SGHRS and YFSETQ. The CDR3 spells CASSPSPQGGGETQYF. The CDR3 bases are TGCGCCAGCAGCCCGAGCCCCCAGGGCGGAGGGGAGACCCAGTACTTC.

The chain couples TRBV7-2 to TRBJ2-3, with TRBD1 matching 7 bases. CDR1 SGHTA and CDR2 FQGNSA come from the germline V gene. CDR3 length equals 15 residues. V lost 5 bases, J lost 1 base, and 6 bases stayed unmatched. CDR3 coding DNA: TGTGCCAGCAGCCCAACAGGGGTGGGCACAGATACGCAGTATTTT. Translated, it gives CASSPTGVGTDTQYF.

This clone was seen more than once but under ten times. The gene calls are TRBV5-8 and TRBJ2-2; no clear D. CDR1 SGHTS and CDR2 YDEGEE come from the germline V gene. The length of the CDR3 is 15 residues. The germline V and J ends were trimmed by 0 bases and 2 bases, with 8 bases remaining between them. CDR3 sequence: CASSLESRNTGELFF. CDR3 nucleotides: TGTGCCAGCAGCTTGGAATCCAGAAACACCGGGGAGCTGTTTTTT.

CDR3 sequence (DNA): TGCGCCAGCAGTGACCTCCGACAATGGAACACTGAAGCTTTCTTT. Translated, it gives CASSDLRQWNTEAFF. This chain joins TRBV10-2 and TRBJ1-1; D unresolved. Germline assignment: CDR1 WSHSY and CDR2 SAAADI. V lost 3 bases and J 1 base, leaving 12 bases between the germline ends. The length of the CDR3 is 15 residues.

This clone has more than one count but fewer than ten. V is TRBV7-2 and J is TRBJ2-3; a weak D match, TRBD2 (6 bases). V was shortened by 4 bases and J by 0 bases, with 14 bases between the two germline ends. Germline loops: CDR1 SGHTA, CDR2 FQGNSA. The CDR3 has 16 residues. CDR3 sequence: CASSSSGGISTDTQYF. DNA for the CDR3: TGTGCCAGCAGCTCCAGCGGCGGGATTAGCACAGATACGCAGTATTTT.